The T cell receptor (beta chain) under discussion was sequenced for a study of T-cell memory formation after mild COVID-19. A 5'RACE reaction primed in the constant segment made cDNA libraries of TCR alpha and TCR beta, and these carried sample barcodes and UMIs. TCRdb redid the calling of the 5' RACE reads with MiXCR, one entry per CDR3 protein. In the table there are a few hundred thousand distinct CDR3 sequences, roughly a fifth of which are singletons. CDR3 length: 13 residues. Germline CDR1 reads DFQATT; CDR2 reads SNEGSKA (reference sequence). V lost 4 bases, J lost 2 bases, and 4 bases stayed unmatched. Points on this clonotype: Its antigen is undetermined.

Study findings and constraints: Pre-infection memory carried some responding clones, suggesting that cross-reactive memory joined.

V usage is TRBV20-1 and J usage is TRBJ1-1; 7 nucleotides match TRBD1. The receptor was derived from a man younger than 30 who had mild COVID-19 (a few samples of this study predate the infection). Cell type and time point are not known. The sequenced sample consisted of PBMCs or a T cell subset sorted from them (not recorded which). The CDR3 loop is CSATGTDNTEAFF. CDR3 bases: TGCAGTGCTACAGGGACAGACAACACTGAAGCTTTCTTT.